Following are 8 T cell receptor beta chains from one sample sequenced in a study of blood T cell repertoires in COVID-19. Profiled with immunoSEQ multiplex PCR; TCRdb holds only in-frame clones, not every one. The sample holds some 220,000 clones, 80% to 85% seen once. The sample taken for sequencing was peripheral blood. The receptors shown here come from a woman aged 60 to 75 who had recovered from COVID-19.

Turning to this clone: Other DNA sequences in the same sample also yield this CDR3. The genes are TRBV5-1 and TRBJ1-1; no reliable D call. Germline CDR1 reads SGHRS; CDR2 reads YFSETQ. V lost 0 bases and J 0 bases, leaving 9 bases between the germline ends. The CDR3 consists of 15 residues. The CDR3 bases are TGCGCCAGCAGCTTGGATCCGGGTATGAACACTGAAGCTTTCTTT. Encoded protein: CASSLDPGMNTEAFF.

This chain uses TRBV6-2 or TRBV6-3 with TRBJ2-3; 10 positions match TRBD2. The V segment lost 6 bases and the J segment 0 bases; nucleotides outside the gene matches: 9. The length of the CDR3 is 17 residues. Germline V CDR1 and CDR2: MNHEY, SVGEGT. Written as DNA, the CDR3 is TGTGCCAGCAGCCTACGACTGACTAGCGGGAGCACAGATACGCAGTATTTT. Protein sequence: CASSLRLTSGSTDTQYF.

The chain recombines TRBV6-5 with TRBJ1-3; D ambiguous. Germline V gives CDR1 MNHEY, CDR2 SVGAGI. The CDR3 is 15 amino acids. V was cut by 6 bases and J by 0 bases, with 12 bases left in between. DNA of the CDR3: TGTGCCAGCAGCCCGGGTGGCAGCTCTGGAAACACCATATATTTT. This sequence encodes CASSPGGSSGNTIYF.

Only a few counts were recorded for this clone. The rearrangement links TRBV6-5 to TRBJ1-2, with a tentative D call TRBD1 (5 bases). The V end was cut by 4 bases, the J end by 3 bases, with 12 bases between. This CDR3 comprises 14 residues. Germline assignment: CDR1 MNHEY and CDR2 SVGAGI. This chain's CDR3 is CASSSRQQDYGYTF. The DNA of the CDR3 is TGTGCCAGCAGTTCCAGGCAACAGGACTATGGCTACACCTTC.

This clone was seen once. The V gene is TRBV6-4, the J gene TRBJ2-1; 7 bases line up with TRBD2. The CDR3 loop spans 15 amino acids. V lost 6 bases, J lost 6 bases, and 11 bases stayed unmatched. Germline V lookup: CDR1 MRHNA, CDR2 SNTAGT. CDR3 region: CASSVGTGGINEQFF. As DNA, the CDR3 is TGTGCCAGCAGCGTCGGAACGGGGGGTATCAATGAGCAGTTCTTC.

There are a few counts of this clone. The chain recombines TRBV7-6 with TRBJ2-5, with 7 positions matching TRBD2. V gave up 1 base and J gave up 1 base; unmatched junction bases: 9. This CDR3 comprises 17 residues. Germline lookup yields CDR1 SGHVS and CDR2 FNYEAQ. CDR3 protein: CASSLVALAGPQETQYF. The CDR3 DNA follows: TGTGCCAGCAGCTTAGTAGCCTTAGCGGGTCCCCAAGAGACCCAGTACTTC.

The CDR3 loop reads CASSEGVALTTYEQYF. The CDR3 DNA follows: TGTGCCAGCTCAGAAGGGGTCGCCCTGACCACCTACGAGCAGTACTTC. The chain combines TRBV18 with TRBJ2-7; the D gene is possibly TRBD1 (5 bases). Germline V gene lookup returns CDR1 KGHSH and CDR2 LQKENI. This CDR3 has 16 residues. The V end lost 5 bases, the J end lost 2 bases, and 19 bases lay between the germline ends.

In this sample, this clone turned up once. The CDR3 here is CASSSRDRGVQPQHF. The CDR3 DNA follows: TGTGCCAGCTCGTCCCGGGACAGGGGCGTTCAGCCCCAGCATTTT. The rearrangement joins TRBV18 to TRBJ1-5, with 10 bases matching TRBD1. The CDR3 consists of 15 residues. CDR1 and CDR2 from the germline V gene are KGHSH and LQKENI. V lost 6 bases to trimming and J lost 6 bases; unmatched junction nucleotides: 8. Filled out from reference TRBV18 and TRBJ1-5, the complete variable domain reads NAGVMQNPRHLVRRRGQEARLRCSPMKGHSHVYWYRQLPEEGLKFMVYLQKENIIDESGMPKERFSAEFPKEGPSILRIQQVVRGDSAAYFCASSSRDRGVQPQHFGDGTRLSIL.